Each of the 28 T cell receptor beta chains below was sequenced from the same sample in a study of post-analysis software for immune sequencing data. Unique molecular identifiers were built into the TCR beta cDNA libraries. TCRdb re-analysed the PCR reads in MiXCR, keeping a single row per CDR3 protein. The sample carries around 440,000 distinct CDR3 sequences, roughly 45% recorded once. These receptors are not linked to any known antigen. General observations from the study: Relative to controls, patients had several TRBV segments at higher frequency, with TRBV5-6, TRBV5-1 and TRBV20-1 among these.

Sequencing used blood. These receptors all stem from a girl between 5 and 17 years old with multiple sclerosis.

The chain combines TRBV7-3 with TRBJ1-5; D is ambiguous. Germline V gene sequence: CDR1 SGHTA, CDR2 FQGTGA. Trimming left V 5 bases short and J 8 bases short, with 13 bases between. This CDR3 has 13 residues. In DNA, the CDR3 is TGTGCCAGCAGCCCTAGCCACGGAGAGCCCCAGCATTTT. Protein: CASSPSHGEPQHF.

This clonotype has a handful of counts. The V and J genes are TRBV20-1 and TRBJ2-3; 11 positions match TRBD2. This CDR3 comprises 16 residues. The germline CDR1 and CDR2 sequences are DFQATT and SNEGSKA (reference sequence). Losses at the gene ends were 2 bases for V and 0 bases for J; bases not matched to a gene: 4. This CDR3 is CSARRRLAGSTDTQYF. The CDR3 DNA reads TGCAGTGCTAGACGACGACTAGCGGGAAGCACAGATACGCAGTATTTT.

The V and J genes are TRBV20-1 and TRBJ2-7; 7 positions match TRBD2. The CDR3 spans 13 residues. Germline-derived CDR1 and CDR2 are DFQATT and SNEGSKA (reference sequence). After removal of 0 bases from V and 3 bases from J, the junction contained 2 bases not matched to a gene. The CDR3 DNA sequence: TGCAGTGCTAGAGACAGGGAGGGCTACGAGCAGTACTTC. This codes for CSARDREGYEQYF.

This sequence joins TRBV5-5 and TRBJ1-5; D remains ambiguous. There are 12 residues in the CDR3. Germline CDR1 is SGHKS and CDR2 is YYEKEE (reference sequence). V was cut by 0 bases and J by 6 bases, with 4 bases left in between. The CDR3 DNA reads as TGTGCCAGCAGCTTGGAACTTCAGCCCCAGCATTTT. Translation: CASSLELQPQHF.

The chain couples TRBV7-9 to TRBJ2-5; D unresolved. The CDR3 extends over 14 amino acids. The V end was cut by 4 bases, the J end by 7 bases, with 16 bases between. The germline CDR1 and CDR2 sequences are SEHNR and FQNEAQ (reference sequence). The chain's CDR3 is CASSSTTDHGTQYF. The CDR3 DNA is TGTGCCAGCAGCTCGACCACGGACCACGGGACCCAGTACTTC.

V usage is TRBV20-1 and J usage is TRBJ1-5, with D hard to call. The CDR3 runs to 15 residues. Germline values: CDR1 DFQATT, CDR2 SNEGSKA (reference sequence). V dropped 6 bases and J dropped 0 bases, with 15 bases sitting between them. The CDR3 DNA follows: TGCAGTGCCATGAGGCAAGGATCTAGCAATCAGCCCCAGCATTTT. Translating it yields CSAMRQGSSNQPQHF.

This chain links TRBV3-1 with TRBJ2-3; 7 bases align to TRBD2. The trim removed 6 bases at V and 0 bases at J, leaving 9 bases unmatched. CDR1 is LGHDT and CDR2 is YNNKEL in the germline V gene (reference sequence). CDR3 length: 16 residues. CDR3 in DNA: TGTGCCAGCAGTCTTAGAGCGGGACCTAGCACAGATACGCAGTATTTT. It is translated as CASSLRAGPSTDTQYF.

Concerning this clonotype itself: A read error may produce the germline difference seen at one junction end. The chain couples TRBV30 to TRBJ2-3; D perhaps matches TRBD2 (5 bases). CDR1 and CDR2 from the germline V gene are GTSNPN and SVGIG (reference sequence). The CDR3 totals 10 residues. The chain's CDR3 is CAGSGDTQYF. CDR3 DNA: TGTGCCGGGAGTGGAGATACGCAGTATTTT.

This sequence joins TRBV13 and TRBJ2-1, with 14 bases that match TRBD2. V was pared by 2 bases and J by 4 bases, with 4 bases of the junction left unmatched. The CDR3 is 17 residues long. The germline V gene encodes CDR1 PRHDT and CDR2 FYEKMQ (reference sequence). As DNA, the CDR3 is TGTGCCAGCAGCTTACCGGGACTAGCGGGAGTGTACAATGAGCAGTTCTTC. This sequence encodes CASSLPGLAGVYNEQFF.

This clonotype was detected a few times. The chain recombines TRBV29-1 with TRBJ2-7; D gene unclear. The germline gives CDR1 SQVTM, CDR2 ANQGSEA. CDR3 size: 13 residues. Deletions cut 0 bases from V and 0 bases from J, with 6 bases between. DNA of the CDR3: TGCAGCGTTGAAGATGATCGCTCCTACGAGCAGTACTTC. This sequence encodes CSVEDDRSYEQYF.

The rearrangement joins TRBV4-2 to TRBJ2-6; D remains unclear. This CDR3 is built from 17 residues. The germline gives CDR1 LGHNA, CDR2 YNFKEQ. V dropped 4 bases and J dropped 2 bases, with 15 bases sitting between them. The CDR3 DNA is TGTGCCAGCAGCCGAGAGGAATCCCGGGCTGGGGCCAACGTCCTGACTTTC. The encoded protein is CASSREESRAGANVLTF.

The rearrangement uses TRBV7-2 and TRBJ2-5; 7 bases align to TRBD2. Gene TRBJ2-7 matches the end of the DNA better, so the J call may be wrong. The V gene's germline CDR1 is SGHTA and CDR2 FQGNSA. CDR3 length equals 14 residues. CDR3 amino acids: CASSLAAGENEQYF. In DNA form, the CDR3 reads TGTGCCAGCAGCTTAGCGGCGGGGGAGAACGAGCAGTACTTC.

The chain links TRBV20-1 to TRBJ2-7; maybe TRBD2 (5 bases). The ends were cut back, 0 bases at V and 0 bases at J, with 6 bases in the middle. The CDR3 covers 13 residues. The germline V gene has CDR1 DFQATT and CDR2 SNEGSKA (reference sequence). The CDR3 reads CSARDGVSYEQYF. The CDR3 DNA is TGCAGTGCTAGAGACGGGGTCTCCTACGAGCAGTACTTC.

The chain has TRBV7-3 and TRBJ2-1; 7 positions agree with TRBD1. Losses at the gene ends were 5 bases for V and 5 bases for J; bases not matched to a gene: 9. Germline V CDR1 and CDR2: SGHTA, FQGTGA. The CDR3 totals 15 residues. The CDR3 reads CASSRQGKGDNEQFF. In nucleotides, the CDR3 is TGTGCCAGCAGCAGACAGGGTAAGGGGGACAATGAGCAGTTCTTC.

This chain links TRBV15 with TRBJ1-2; D gene ambiguous. The CDR3 spans 14 residues. Germline V gene sequence: CDR1 LNHNV, CDR2 YYDKDF (reference sequence). Deletions cut 5 bases from V and 2 bases from J, with 12 bases between. In DNA form, the CDR3 reads TGTGCCACCAGCGGATTGGCAGGAAACTATGGCTACACCTTC. It specifies CATSGLAGNYGYTF.

This clonotype was detected a few times. The chain employs TRBV6-2 or TRBV6-3 and TRBJ2-7, with D unclear. The CDR3 is 14 amino acids. Trimming shortened V by 6 bases and J by 3 bases, and 15 bases separated the two germline ends. Germline V gives CDR1 MNHEY, CDR2 SVGEGT. CDR3 in amino acids: CASRTVGLGYEQYF. For the CDR3, the DNA is TGTGCCAGCAGGACCGTCGGTTTGGGCTACGAGCAGTACTTC.

The chain couples TRBV15 to TRBJ2-1, with unresolved D. This CDR3 comprises 14 residues. Germline CDR1 reads LNHNV; CDR2 reads YYDKDF (reference sequence). With 4 bases removed from V and 2 bases from J, the gap between germline ends came to 9 bases. DNA for the CDR3: TGTGCCACCAGCAATCTGGCCGCCTACAATGAGCAGTTCTTC. The encoded protein is CATSNLAAYNEQFF.

The chain couples TRBV27 to TRBJ2-7; D is tentatively TRBD1 or TRBD2 (5 bases each). The V end lost 0 bases, the J end lost 2 bases, and 11 bases lay between the germline ends. The CDR3 loop spans 15 amino acids. Germline CDR1 MNHEY, CDR2 SMNVEV (reference sequence). CDR3 region: CASSLSWDPAYEQYF. The CDR3 coding sequence is TGTGCCAGCAGTTTATCGTGGGACCCTGCCTACGAGCAGTACTTC.

The chain is built from TRBV20-1 and TRBJ2-1; D possibly corresponds to TRBD2 (5 bases). Per the germline V gene, CDR1 is DFQATT and CDR2 is SNEGSKA (reference sequence). V lost 5 bases to trimming and J lost 7 bases, with 30 bases between them. The CDR3 sequence is 18 residues long. CDR3: CSAPDPLQVRGLENEQFF. The CDR3 DNA follows: TGCAGTGCTCCAGACCCACTACAAGTACGAGGGTTGGAGAATGAGCAGTTCTTC.

In its sample, this clonotype was seen many times. The CDR3: CASRTSGSYSYNEQFF. CDR3 DNA sequence: TGTGCCAGCAGGACTAGCGGTAGCTATTCCTACAATGAGCAGTTCTTC. V and J are TRBV12-3 or TRBV12-4 and TRBJ2-1, with TRBD2 identical over 9 bases. This CDR3 has 16 amino acids. J was trimmed by 1 base and V by 6 bases; bases with no gene match: 7.

This clonotype was seen a few times. V and J are TRBV4-1 and TRBJ2-1; perhaps TRBD2 as D (6 bases). The CDR3 totals 14 residues. The germline CDR1 and CDR2 sequences are MGHRA and YSYEKL. Trimming removed 10 bases at V and 4 bases at J, with 17 bases between. Here the CDR3 DNA reads TGCGCCACCACTGAGGTGGCGGGGTACAATGAGCAGTTCTTC. Translation: CATTEVAGYNEQFF.

V usage is TRBV12-3 or TRBV12-4 and J usage is TRBJ1-6, with unresolved D. The CDR3 is made up of 14 amino acids. V lost 7 bases and J lost 4, with 11 bases in between. The DNA for the CDR3 is TGTGCCAGCAAGGATCCCCTATATAATTCACCCCTCCACTTT. This encodes CASKDPLYNSPLHF.

This chain links TRBV18 with TRBJ1-1; 7 nucleotides align to TRBD1. The ends lost 3 bases at V and 3 bases at J; junction bases unmatched: 4. The CDR3 covers 14 residues. CDR1 and CDR2 from the germline V gene are KGHSH and LQKENI. The CDR3 loop is CASSPTGDDTEAFF. The CDR3 bases are TGTGCCAGCTCACCTACAGGGGACGACACTGAAGCTTTCTTT.

This clonotype was counted ten times or more. The gene calls are TRBV12-3 or TRBV12-4 and TRBJ2-7; D tentatively fits TRBD1 or TRBD2 (5 bases each). V was cut by 5 bases and J by 2 bases, with 10 bases left in between. This CDR3 region has 13 residues. The CDR3 DNA is TGTGCCAGCAGTGGGGACGGTACCTACGAGCAGTACTTC. Translation gives CASSGDGTYEQYF.

The rearrangement uses TRBV14 and TRBJ2-7, with TRBD2 matching 7 bases. The CDR3 totals 15 residues. From germline, CDR1 is SGHDN and CDR2 FVKESK. The J segment lost 7 bases and the V segment lost 0 bases, leaving 9 bases of the junction unmatched. CDR3 bases: TGTGCCAGCAGCCAAGATGCGGTCTGGACTAGGGAGCAGTACTTC. Its protein is CASSQDAVWTREQYF.

This clonotype has at least ten counts. The rearrangement uses TRBV12-3 or TRBV12-4 and TRBJ1-1; 7 bases map to TRBD1. Trimming took 6 bases from V and 4 from J; bases not matched to a gene: 8. The CDR3 is 14 residues long. As DNA, the CDR3 is TGTGCCAGCAGGTCGACAGGGTCTATCACTGAAGCTTTCTTT. Its translation is CASRSTGSITEAFF.

This clonotype was counted between two and nine times. The chain uses TRBV12-3 or TRBV12-4 and TRBJ2-3; 14 bases map to TRBD2. The CDR3 sequence is 14 residues long. With V trimmed by 10 bases and J by 3 bases, 3 bases remained unmatched. The DNA for the CDR3 is TGTGCCACAAGGACTAGCGGGAGGACAGATACGCAGTATTTT. Translating gives CATRTSGRTDTQYF.

This clonotype was recorded a few times. The chain combines TRBV9 with TRBJ1-1, with D uncertain. Germline lookup yields CDR1 SGDLS and CDR2 YYNGEE. This CDR3 is 14 amino acids long. V dropped 0 bases and J dropped 1 base, with 7 bases sitting between them. CDR3 sequence reads: CASSVVSGNTEAFF. The CDR3 nucleotides read TGTGCCAGCAGCGTAGTTTCCGGGAACACTGAAGCTTTCTTT.